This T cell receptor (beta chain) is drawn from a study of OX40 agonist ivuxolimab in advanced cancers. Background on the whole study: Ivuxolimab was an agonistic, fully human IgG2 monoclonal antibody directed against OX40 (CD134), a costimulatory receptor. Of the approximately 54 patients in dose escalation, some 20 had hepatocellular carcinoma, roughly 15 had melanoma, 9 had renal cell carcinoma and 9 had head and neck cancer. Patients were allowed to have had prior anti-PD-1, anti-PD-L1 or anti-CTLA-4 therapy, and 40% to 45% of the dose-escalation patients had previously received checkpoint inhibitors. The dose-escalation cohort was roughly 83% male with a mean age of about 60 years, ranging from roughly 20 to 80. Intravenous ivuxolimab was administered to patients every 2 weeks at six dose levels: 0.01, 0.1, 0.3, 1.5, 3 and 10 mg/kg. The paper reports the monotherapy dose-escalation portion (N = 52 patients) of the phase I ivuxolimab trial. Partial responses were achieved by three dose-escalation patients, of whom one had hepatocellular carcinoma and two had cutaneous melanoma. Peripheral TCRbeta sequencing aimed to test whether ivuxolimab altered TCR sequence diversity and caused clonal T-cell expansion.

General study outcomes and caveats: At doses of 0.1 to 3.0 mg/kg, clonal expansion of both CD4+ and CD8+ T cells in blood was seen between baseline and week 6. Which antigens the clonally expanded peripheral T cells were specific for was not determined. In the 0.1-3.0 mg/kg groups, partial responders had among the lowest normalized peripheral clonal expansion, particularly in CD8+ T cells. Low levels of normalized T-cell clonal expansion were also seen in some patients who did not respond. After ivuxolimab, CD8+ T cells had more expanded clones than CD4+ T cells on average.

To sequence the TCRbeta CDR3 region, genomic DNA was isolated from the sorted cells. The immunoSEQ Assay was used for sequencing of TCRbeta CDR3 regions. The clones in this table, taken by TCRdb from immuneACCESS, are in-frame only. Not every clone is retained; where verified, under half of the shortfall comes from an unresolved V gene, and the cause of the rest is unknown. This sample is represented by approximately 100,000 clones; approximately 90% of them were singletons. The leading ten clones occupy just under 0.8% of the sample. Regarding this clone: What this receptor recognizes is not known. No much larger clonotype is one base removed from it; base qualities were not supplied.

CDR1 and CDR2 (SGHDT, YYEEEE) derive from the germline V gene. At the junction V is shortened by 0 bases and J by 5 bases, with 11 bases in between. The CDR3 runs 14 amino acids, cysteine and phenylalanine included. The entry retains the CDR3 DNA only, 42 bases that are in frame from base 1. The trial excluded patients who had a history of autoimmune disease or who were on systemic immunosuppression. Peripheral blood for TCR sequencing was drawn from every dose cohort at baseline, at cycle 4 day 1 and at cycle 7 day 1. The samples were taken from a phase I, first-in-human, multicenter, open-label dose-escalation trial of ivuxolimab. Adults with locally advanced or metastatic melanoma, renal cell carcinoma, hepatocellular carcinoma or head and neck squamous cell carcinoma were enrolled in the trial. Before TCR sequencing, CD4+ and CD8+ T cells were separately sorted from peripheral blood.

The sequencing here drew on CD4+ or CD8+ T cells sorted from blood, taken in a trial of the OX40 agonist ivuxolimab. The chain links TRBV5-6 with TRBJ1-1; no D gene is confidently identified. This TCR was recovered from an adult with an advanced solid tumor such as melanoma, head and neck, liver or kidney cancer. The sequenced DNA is TGTGCCAGCAGCTTGGATTTATTCAGAACTGAAGCTTTCTTT. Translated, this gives CASSLDLFRTEAFF.